Following are 9 T cell receptor beta chains from one sample sequenced in a study of blood T cells in healthy people across ages. Primers used in a second PCR of roughly 6 to 12 cycles were a sample-barcoded 5' primer and a J-beta primer mix. TCRdb passed the 5' RACE reads through MiXCR, listing each CDR3 protein once. The sample has some 700,000 distinct CDR3 sequences; 22% are singletons. Specimen: blood. These receptors all stem from a man aged 65 to 85 in good health.

This clonotype was recorded only once. The chain is built from TRBV20-1 and TRBJ2-2; 9 positions agree with TRBD1. J gave up 3 bases and V 6 bases, and 5 bases lay outside the gene matches. The CDR3 extends over 14 amino acids. The germline V gene encodes CDR1 DFQATT and CDR2 SNEGSKA (reference sequence). CDR3 DNA sequence: TGCAGTGCAGCGGACAGGGGATACACCGGGGAGCTGTTTTTT. Amino acids: CSAADRGYTGELFF.

The chain combines TRBV20-1 with TRBJ1-5; no firm D call. The length of the CDR3 is 12 residues. CDR1 is DFQATT and CDR2 is SNEGSKA in the germline V gene (reference sequence). The germline V and J ends were trimmed by 3 bases and 4 bases, with 7 bases remaining between them. The CDR3, as DNA: TGCAGTGCTAGCTTGGTTAATCAGCCCCAGCATTTT. Translation: CSASLVNQPQHF.

The chain combines TRBV5-1 with TRBJ1-1, with D hard to call. The germline gives CDR1 SGHRS, CDR2 YFSETQ. The ends were cut back, 5 bases at V and 7 bases at J, with 15 bases in the middle. CDR3 length: 13 residues. The DNA of the CDR3 is TGCGCCAGCAGACCCCCGACAAGTATTGAAGCTTTCTTT. Residues: CASRPPTSIEAFF.

This clonotype has only a few counts. The chain recombines TRBV21-1 with TRBJ2-7; the table's TRBD2 call for D was not verified on the DNA. TRBV21-1 is described as a pseudogene. The CDR3 extends over 16 amino acids. The CDR3 region is CASSNLGLAEHYEQYV. CDR3 bases: TGTGCCAGCAGCAACCTTGGACTAGCGGAACACTACGAGCAGTACGTC.

This clonotype was seen a handful of times. The chain joins TRBV7-2 to TRBJ2-5; tentative D call: TRBD1 (7 bases). The DNA end favors TRBJ2-1, so the J call may be wrong. The germline CDR1 and CDR2 sequences are SGHTA and FQGNSA. This CDR3 contains 15 residues. CDR3 sequence: CASSRRGPTSSEQFF. Here the CDR3 DNA reads TGTGCCAGCAGCAGGAGGGGGCCGACTAGTTCTGAGCAGTTCTTC.

This chain joins TRBV7-8 and TRBJ1-5; maybe TRBD1 (5 bases). The CDR3 consists of 16 residues. Germline lookup yields CDR1 SGHVS and CDR2 FQNEAQ. The V and J ends lost 3 bases and 0 bases respectively, with 12 bases between them. The CDR3 loop is CASSFRIGTSNQPQHF. The CDR3 nucleotides are TGTGCCAGCAGCTTCAGAATCGGGACTAGCAATCAGCCCCAGCATTTT.

This clonotype was detected a few times. The gene calls are TRBV14 and TRBJ1-4; D is ambiguous. This CDR3 spans 15 amino acids. CDR1 is SGHDN and CDR2 is FVKESK in the germline V gene. V shed 1 base and J shed 8 bases, with 14 bases lying between them. The CDR3 DNA follows: TGTGCCAGCAGCCAAGGAGTTGTAGGATGGGAAAAACTGTTTTTT. Its translation is CASSQGVVGWEKLFF.

On this clonotype: The junction departs from germline at one end; a sequencing error may be responsible. The V gene is TRBV29-1, the J gene TRBJ2-1; TRBD1 might be the D (5 bases). Per the germline V gene, CDR1 is SQVTM and CDR2 is ANQGSEA. CDR3 length: 14 amino acids. In nucleotides, the CDR3 is TGCGGCGTTGACCTAGGCAACAGGTACAATGAGCAGTTCTTC. Residues: CGVDLGNRYNEQFF.

This clonotype has more than one count but fewer than ten. This chain's CDR3 is CSARKQADLYGYTF. The CDR3 DNA reads as TGCAGTGCTAGAAAGCAGGCTGATCTCTATGGCTACACCTTC. The chain joins TRBV20-1 to TRBJ1-2; D uncertain. V lost 2 bases and J lost 4, with 14 bases in between. Germline loops: CDR1 DFQATT, CDR2 SNEGSKA (reference sequence). This CDR3 has 14 amino acids.